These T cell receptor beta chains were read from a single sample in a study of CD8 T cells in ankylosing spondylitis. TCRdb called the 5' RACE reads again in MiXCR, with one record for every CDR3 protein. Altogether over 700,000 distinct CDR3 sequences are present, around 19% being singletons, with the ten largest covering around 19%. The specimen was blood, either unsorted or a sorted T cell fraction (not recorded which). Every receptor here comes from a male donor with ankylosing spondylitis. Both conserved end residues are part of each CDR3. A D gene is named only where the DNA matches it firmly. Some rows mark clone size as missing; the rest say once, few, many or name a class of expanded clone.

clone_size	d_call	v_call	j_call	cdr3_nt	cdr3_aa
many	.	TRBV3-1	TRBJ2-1	TGTGCCAGCAGCCACCTCTACAATGAGCAGTTCTTC	CASSHLYNEQFF
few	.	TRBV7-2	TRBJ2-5	TGTGCCAGCAGCCCAGACACAGCAAGGGAGACCCAGTACTTC	CASSPDTARETQYF
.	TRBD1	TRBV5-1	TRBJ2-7	TGCGCCAGCAGCTGGGACAGGGCGGCCGAGCAGTACTTC	CASSWDRAAEQYF
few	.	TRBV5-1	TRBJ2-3	TGCGCCAGCAGCCAGGAGGGCGCGGGACGCACAGATACGCAGTATTTT	CASSQEGAGRTDTQYF
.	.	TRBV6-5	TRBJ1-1	TGTGCCAGCAGTTACCTCCCCGACAGGCCGCACGCTGAAGCTTTCTTT	CASSYLPDRPHAEAFF
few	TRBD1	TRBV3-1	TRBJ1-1	TGTGCCAGCAGCCAAGGGGTTGGACAGGGGGAAGCTTTCTTT	CASSQGVGQGEAFF
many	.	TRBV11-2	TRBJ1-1	TGTGCCAGCAGCTTAGAGGGGGTCGGCACTGAAGCTTTCTTT	CASSLEGVGTEAFF
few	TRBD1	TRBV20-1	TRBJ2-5	TGCAGTGCAAAGGGGACAGGGGGAGAGACCCAGTACTTC	CSAKGTGGETQYF
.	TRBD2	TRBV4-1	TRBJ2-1	TGCGCCAGCAGCCAGCCCAGCGGGGGAGGCAATGAGCAGTTCTTC	CASSQPSGGGNEQFF
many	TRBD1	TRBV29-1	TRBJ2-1	TGCAGCGTTGAAGGCCGGACAGGGGTTCGGAATGAGCAGTTCTTC	CSVEGRTGVRNEQFF
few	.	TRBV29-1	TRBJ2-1	TGCAGCGTTACCCCCGGGAGTGGTGGGGGCCATGAGCAGTTCTTC	CSVTPGSGGGHEQFF
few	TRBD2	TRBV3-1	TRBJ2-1	TGTGCCAGCAGCCAGTCGGGCGGGGGGGGCGCGGAGCAGTTCTTC	CASSQSGGGGAEQFF
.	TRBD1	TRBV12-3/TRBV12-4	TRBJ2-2	TGTGCCAGCAGGAGGGGGCAAACGAACACCGGGGAGCTGTTTTTT	CASRRGQTNTGELFF
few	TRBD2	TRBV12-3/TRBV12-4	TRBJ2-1	TGTGCCAGCAGACTAGCGGGGGGGCGAAATGAGCAGTTCTTC	CASRLAGGRNEQFF
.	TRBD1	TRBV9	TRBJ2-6	TGTGCCAGCAGCGTAGCTTCGGGACAGGGGGCACTTGGGGCCAACGTCCTGACTTTC	CASSVASGQGALGANVLTF
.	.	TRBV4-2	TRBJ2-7	TGTGCCAGCAGCCAAGGAACTAGCAGCCCTTACGAGCAGTACTTC	CASSQGTSSPYEQYF
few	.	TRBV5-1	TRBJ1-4	TGCGCCAGCAGCTTGGGGTTGGCGTCTAATGAAAAACTGTTTTTT	CASSLGLASNEKLFF
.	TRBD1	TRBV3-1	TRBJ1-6	TGTGCCAGCAGCCCCCCGGGACAGGGTTCACCCCTCCACTTT	CASSPPGQGSPLHF
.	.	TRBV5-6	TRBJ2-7	TGTGCCAGCAGCCCAAGACTTGGCGAGCAGTACTTC	CASSPRLGEQYF
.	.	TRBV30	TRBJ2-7	TGTGCCTGGAGTGTTTCGACTAGAAGGGGATACGAGCAGTACTTC	CAWSVSTRRGYEQYF
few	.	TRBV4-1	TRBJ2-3	TGCGCCAGCAACCACGAGGACGGAGTGGGGGATACGCAGTATTTT	CASNHEDGVGDTQYF
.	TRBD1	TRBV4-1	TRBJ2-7	TGCGCCAGCAGCCTAGAGGGACAGGCTTTCTACGAGCAGTACTTC	CASSLEGQAFYEQYF
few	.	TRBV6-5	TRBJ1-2	TGTGCCAGCAGTTACACCCAGGGTTCTAACTATGGCTACACCTTC	CASSYTQGSNYGYTF
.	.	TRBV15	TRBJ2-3	TGTGCCACCAGCAGAGAATTTCGAGATACGCAGTATTTT	CATSREFRDTQYF
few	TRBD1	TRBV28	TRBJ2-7	TGTGCCAGCAGTTTCTCGGGACAGGGGGCGAGGGAGCAGTACTTC	CASSFSGQGAREQYF
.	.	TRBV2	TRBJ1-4	TGTGCCAGCAGTGAAGGCCAGGCGTCTAATGAAAAACTGTTTTTT	CASSEGQASNEKLFF
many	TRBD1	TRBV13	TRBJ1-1	TGTGCCAGCAGCTTAGGCGGACAGGGTCGGAACACTGAAGCTTTCTTT	CASSLGGQGRNTEAFF
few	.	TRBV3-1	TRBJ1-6	TGTGCCAGCAGCCAAAGTGGGGGCGGTAATTCACCCCTCCACTTT	CASSQSGGGNSPLHF
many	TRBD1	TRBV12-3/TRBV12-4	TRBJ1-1	TGTGCCAGCAGACCGGGACAGGGGTCGGCGAACACTGAAGCTTTCTTT	CASRPGQGSANTEAFF
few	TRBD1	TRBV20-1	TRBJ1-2	TGCAGTGCTAGAGAGCCGAATCGCGGACAGGCCTATGGCTACACCTTC	CSAREPNRGQAYGYTF
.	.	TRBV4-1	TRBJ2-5	TGCGCCAGCAGCCAAGAGACCCCCAGAAAAGAGACCCAGTACTTC	CASSQETPRKETQYF
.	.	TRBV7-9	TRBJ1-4	TGTGCCAGCAGCCGCGGGCAGGGAACTAATGAAAAACTGTTTTTT	CASSRGQGTNEKLFF
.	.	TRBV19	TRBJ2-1	TGTGCCAGTAGTATCCTAGCCAATGAGCAGTTCTTC	CASSILANEQFF
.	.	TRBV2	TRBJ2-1	TGTGCCAGCAGTGTCGTTGAGTACAATGAGCAGTTCTTC	CASSVVEYNEQFF
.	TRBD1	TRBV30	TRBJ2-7	TGTGCCTCGGGGGGGACAGGGGGCTCCTACGAGCAGTACTTC	CASGGTGGSYEQYF
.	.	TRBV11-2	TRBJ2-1	TGTGCCAGCAGCTTAGTCGGACAAAGCTCCTACAATGAGCAGTTCTTC	CASSLVGQSSYNEQFF
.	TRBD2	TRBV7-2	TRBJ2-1	TGTGCCAGCAGCGGGACTGCGGGAGCCTACAATGAGCAGTTCTTC	CASSGTAGAYNEQFF
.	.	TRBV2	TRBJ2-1	TGTGCCAGCAGTCAAATGACTACTGAGCAGTTCTTC	CASSQMTTEQFF
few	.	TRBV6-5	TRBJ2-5	TGTGCCAGCAGTTACGGGGACCTGGGGGAGACCCAGTACTTC	CASSYGDLGETQYF
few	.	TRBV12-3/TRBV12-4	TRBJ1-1	TGTGCCAGCAGCCCGGGAGACAGTTGGACTGAAGCTTTCTTT	CASSPGDSWTEAFF
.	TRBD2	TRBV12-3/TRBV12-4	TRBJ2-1	TGTGCCAGCAGTGGGCGGGAGGTCCCTAGGGGGTCCAATGAGCAGTTCTTC	CASSGREVPRGSNEQFF
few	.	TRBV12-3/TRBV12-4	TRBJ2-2	TGTGCCAGCAGGAGGGTGGGAATGAACACCGGGGAGCTGTTTTTT	CASRRVGMNTGELFF
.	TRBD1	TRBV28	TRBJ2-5	TGTGCCAGCAGTCCCCGGGACCCAGGGGGAGAGACCCAGTACTTC	CASSPRDPGGETQYF
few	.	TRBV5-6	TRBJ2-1	TGTGCCAGCAGCTTGAATTTGGGATTCAAGTCCTACAATGAGCAGTTCTTC	CASSLNLGFKSYNEQFF